This TCR beta chain was retrieved from a study of TIL therapy for anti-PD-1-resistant metastatic lung cancer. Time point: pre-treatment sample, taken before nivolumab and TIL therapy. Most excised metastases sampled were pleural nodules or supraclavicular lymph nodes. Enrollment ran from 2017 to early 2020. The immunoSEQ assay was v3. The assay was immunoSEQ multiplex PCR, and TCRdb's table has in-frame clones only and misses some. The sample includes tens of thousands of clones, 70% to 85% of them seen just once. This CDR3 has 14 amino acids. Germline-derived CDR1 and CDR2 are SGHTA and FQGNSA. The trim removed 5 bases at V and 4 bases at J, leaving 6 bases unmatched. Overall study results and limits: Many TIL product clones were absent from baseline tumor, suggesting clonal contraction.

Only a few counts were recorded for this clone. Its antigen remains unidentified. The TCR comes from a person aged 25 to 80 with non-small cell lung cancer. The source was tumor tissue, collected at baseline. The chain employs TRBV7-2 and TRBJ2-7; 9 nucleotides align to TRBD1. CDR3 DNA sequence: TGTGCCAGCAGCACCGGGACAGGGTTTTACGAGCAGTACTTC. Its protein product is CASSTGTGFYEQYF.